This passage covers 13 T cell receptor beta chains from one sample sequenced in a study of ipilimumab plus nivolumab after autologous stem cell transplantation. The protocol was immunoSEQ multiplex PCR, while the TCRdb copy is restricted to in-frame clones and leaves out a portion. The data contain about 10,000 clones, about 67% of them singletons. The starting material was PBMCs, obtained in a trial of ipilimumab plus nivolumab as post-transplant consolidation. The receptors stem from a female donor with multiple myeloma.

The rearrangement joins TRBV5-1 to TRBJ2-5, with D unclear. The CDR3 spans 14 residues. Germline V CDR1 and CDR2: SGHRS, YFSETQ. Trimming cost V 5 bases and J 1 base, with 12 bases left between them. The CDR3 region is CASRVVGSQETQYF. CDR3 DNA sequence: TGCGCCAGCAGGGTCGTTGGGTCCCAAGAGACCCAGTACTTC.

This chain connects TRBV10-2 to TRBJ1-2; 7 bases fit TRBD1. The V gene end was trimmed by 2 bases and the J gene end by 8 bases; junction bases not matched to a gene: 5. Per germline, CDR1 WSHSY and CDR2 SAAADI. The CDR3 sequence is 13 residues long. The CDR3 here is CASSETTGVGYTF. CDR3 nucleotides: TGCGCCAGCAGTGAGACCACAGGGGTCGGCTACACCTTC.

The chain joins TRBV27 to TRBJ2-3; D is perhaps TRBD2 (6 bases). Germline V gene data show CDR1 as MNHEY and CDR2 as SMNVEV (reference sequence). Trimming shortened V by 5 bases and J by 4 bases, and 13 bases separated the two germline ends. CDR3 size: 14 residues. The CDR3 DNA is TGTGCCAGCAGTCTCTGGGGCGGGGCAGATACGCAGTATTTT. This codes for CASSLWGGADTQYF.

The chain recombines TRBV28 with TRBJ2-5; TRBD2 matches 10 bases. The end of the DNA aligns better with TRBJ2-7, so the J call may be wrong. The CDR3 runs to 12 residues. CDR1 and CDR2 from the germline V gene are MDHEN and SYDVKM. The CDR3 spells CATTSGTREQYF. For the CDR3, the DNA is TGTGCCACAACTAGCGGGACACGCGAGCAGTACTTC.

This clone has just a few counts. The genes are TRBV28 and TRBJ1-4; D possibly corresponds to TRBD1 (5 bases). V lost 6 bases, J lost 7 bases, and 12 bases lay in between. The CDR3 is made up of 13 amino acids. Germline-derived CDR1 and CDR2 are MDHEN and SYDVKM. The CDR3 nucleotides read TGTGCCAGCAGACAGGTATCGAGTGAAAAACTGTTTTTT. Its protein product is CASRQVSSEKLFF.

The genes are TRBV7-9 and TRBJ2-2, with 16 bases matching TRBD2. The junction had 10 bases not matched to a gene; V was cut back by 5 bases and J by 4 bases. The CDR3 covers 19 residues. The germline V gene has CDR1 SEHNR and CDR2 FQNEAQ (reference sequence). The CDR3: CASSPRGTSGRAGTGELFF. The CDR3 DNA sequence: TGTGCCAGCAGCCCTCGGGGGACTAGCGGGAGGGCCGGCACCGGGGAGCTGTTTTTT.

This chain connects TRBV28 to TRBJ1-4, with D unclear. The CDR3 sequence is 14 residues long. Trimming took off 2 bases at V and 3 bases at J, with 7 bases between the two ends. Germline CDR1 is MDHEN and CDR2 is SYDVKM. The CDR3 loop reads CASSLSGANEKLFF. CDR3 bases: TGTGCCAGCAGTTTAAGTGGCGCTAATGAAAAACTGTTTTTT.

This chain joins TRBV27 and TRBJ2-3, with D perhaps matching TRBD2 (6 bases). The CDR3 totals 13 residues. The V gene's germline CDR1 is MNHEY and CDR2 SMNVEV (reference sequence). V lost 4 bases to trimming and J lost 2 bases, with 7 bases between them. CDR3 protein: CASSWGLTDTQYF. In DNA, the CDR3 is TGTGCCAGCAGTTGGGGACTCACAGATACGCAGTATTTT.

The chain links TRBV28 to TRBJ1-4, with TRBD1 as a possible D gene (6 bases). CDR3 size: 15 residues. Trimming removed 1 base from V and 7 bases from J, with 13 bases in between. Germline-derived CDR1 and CDR2 are MDHEN and SYDVKM. The DNA for the CDR3 is TGTGCCAGCAGTTTATTTCGCAGGGGAGGTGAAAAACTGTTTTTT. Amino acid sequence: CASSLFRRGGEKLFF.

The chain has TRBV19 and TRBJ1-4, with 8 bases lining up with TRBD1. V dropped 7 bases and J dropped 2; count of bases not matched to a gene: 15. This CDR3 spans 18 amino acids. Germline V lookup: CDR1 LNHDA, CDR2 SQIVND (reference sequence). The CDR3 loop is CASISTGRTGSTNEKLFF. CDR3 coding DNA: TGTGCCAGTATATCGACAGGGAGGACAGGGAGCACTAATGAAAAACTGTTTTTT.

The V and J genes are TRBV2 and TRBJ1-4; 9 bases map to TRBD1. This CDR3 is built from 14 residues. The germline V gene encodes CDR1 SNHLY and CDR2 FYNNEI. V shed 6 bases, J shed 4 bases, and the junction held 3 bases outside the gene matches. CDR3 in DNA: TGTGCCAGCAGGAGACAGGGGGTTAATGAAAAACTGTTTTTT. Amino acids: CASRRQGVNEKLFF.

V gene TRBV9 combines with J gene TRBJ2-2; the D is unclear. The CDR3 consists of 13 residues. Trimming cost V 4 bases and J 3 bases, with 7 bases left between them. From germline, CDR1 is SGDLS and CDR2 YYNGEE. The CDR3 protein is CASSFRYTGELFF. Written as DNA, the CDR3 is TGTGCCAGCAGCTTCCGCTACACCGGGGAGCTGTTTTTT. The full variable domain, in which reference TRBV9 and TRBJ2-2 provide the parts outside the CDR3, is DSGVTQTPKHLITATGQRVTLRCSPRSGDLSVYWYQQSLDQGLQFLIQYYNGEERAKGNILERFSAQQFPDLHSELNLSSLELGDSALYFCASSFRYTGELFFGEGSRLTVL.

The chain links TRBV6-4 to TRBJ2-1; possible D gene TRBD2, 5 bases. The CDR3 has 13 residues. Per the germline V gene, CDR1 is MRHNA and CDR2 is SNTAGT. Trimming took 8 bases from V and 7 from J, leaving 15 bases between them. The CDR3 sequence: CASASQEGNEQFF. CDR3 in DNA: TGTGCCAGCGCGAGTCAAGAGGGAAATGAGCAGTTCTTC.